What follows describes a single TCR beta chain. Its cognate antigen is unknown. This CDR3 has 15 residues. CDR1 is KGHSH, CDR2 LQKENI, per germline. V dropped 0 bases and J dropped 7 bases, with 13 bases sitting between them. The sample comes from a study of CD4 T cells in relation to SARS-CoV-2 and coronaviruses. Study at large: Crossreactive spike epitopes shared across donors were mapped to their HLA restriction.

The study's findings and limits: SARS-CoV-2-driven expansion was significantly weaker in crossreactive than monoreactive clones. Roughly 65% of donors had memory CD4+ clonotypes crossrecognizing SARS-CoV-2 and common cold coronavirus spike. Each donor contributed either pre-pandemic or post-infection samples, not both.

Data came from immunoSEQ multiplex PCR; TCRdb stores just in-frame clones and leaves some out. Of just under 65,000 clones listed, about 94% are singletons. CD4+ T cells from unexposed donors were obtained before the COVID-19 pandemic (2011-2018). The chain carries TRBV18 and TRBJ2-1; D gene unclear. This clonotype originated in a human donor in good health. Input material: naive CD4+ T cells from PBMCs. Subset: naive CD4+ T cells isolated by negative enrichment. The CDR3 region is CASSPPSLVGNEQFF. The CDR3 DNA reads TGTGCCAGCTCACCACCTAGCCTAGTAGGGAATGAGCAGTTCTTC.